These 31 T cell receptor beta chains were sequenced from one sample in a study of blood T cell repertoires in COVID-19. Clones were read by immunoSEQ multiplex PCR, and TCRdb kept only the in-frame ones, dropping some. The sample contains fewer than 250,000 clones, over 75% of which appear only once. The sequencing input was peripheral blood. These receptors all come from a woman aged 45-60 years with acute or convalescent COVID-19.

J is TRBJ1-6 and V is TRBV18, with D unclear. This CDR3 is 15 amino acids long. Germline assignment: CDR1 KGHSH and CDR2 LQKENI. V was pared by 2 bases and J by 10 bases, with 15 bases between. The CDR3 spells CASSPGEGARSPLHF. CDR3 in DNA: TGTGCCAGCTCACCAGGAGAGGGTGCAAGATCACCCCTCCACTTT. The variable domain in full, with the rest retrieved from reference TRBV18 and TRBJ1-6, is NAGVMQNPRHLVRRRGQEARLRCSPMKGHSHVYWYRQLPEEGLKFMVYLQKENIIDESGMPKERFSAEFPKEGPSILRIQQVVRGDSAAYFCASSPGEGARSPLHFGNGTRLTVT.

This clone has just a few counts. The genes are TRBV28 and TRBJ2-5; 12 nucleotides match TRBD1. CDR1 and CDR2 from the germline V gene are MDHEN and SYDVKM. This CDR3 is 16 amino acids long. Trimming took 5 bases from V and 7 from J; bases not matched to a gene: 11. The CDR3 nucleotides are TGTGCCAGCAGTGCCCAGGGGACAGGGGGCTTAAGGACCCAGTACTTC. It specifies CASSAQGTGGLRTQYF.

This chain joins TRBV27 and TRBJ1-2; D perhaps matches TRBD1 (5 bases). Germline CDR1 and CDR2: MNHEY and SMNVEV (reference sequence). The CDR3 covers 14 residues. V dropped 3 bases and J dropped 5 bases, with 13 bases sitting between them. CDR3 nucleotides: TGTGCCAGCAGTTTTGGGGGGGGAATATATGGCTACACCTTC. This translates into CASSFGGGIYGYTF.

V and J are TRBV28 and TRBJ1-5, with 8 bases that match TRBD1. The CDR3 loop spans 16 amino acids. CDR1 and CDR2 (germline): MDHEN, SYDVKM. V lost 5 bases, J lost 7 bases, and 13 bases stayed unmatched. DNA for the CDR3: TGTGCCAGCAGTCCCGGGACAGGTGTTGTTCAACAGCCCCAGCATTTT. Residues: CASSPGTGVVQQPQHF. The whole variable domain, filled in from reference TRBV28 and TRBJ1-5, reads DVKVTQSSRYLVKRTGEKVFLECVQDMDHENMFWYRQDPGLGLRLIYFSYDVKMKEKGDIPEGYSVSREKKERFSLILESASTNQTSMYLCASSPGTGVVQQPQHFGDGTRLSIL.

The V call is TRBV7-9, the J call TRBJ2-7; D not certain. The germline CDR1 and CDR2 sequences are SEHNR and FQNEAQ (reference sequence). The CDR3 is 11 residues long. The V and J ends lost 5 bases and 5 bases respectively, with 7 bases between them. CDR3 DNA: TGTGCCAGCAGCCCTTTCGACGAGCAGTACTTC. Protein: CASSPFDEQYF.

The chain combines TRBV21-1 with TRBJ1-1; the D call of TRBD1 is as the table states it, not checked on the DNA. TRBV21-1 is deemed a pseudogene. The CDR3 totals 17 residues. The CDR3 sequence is CASSKGGTGAQDTEAFF. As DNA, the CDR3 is TGTGCCAGCAGCAAAGGCGGGACAGGGGCGCAGGACACTGAAGCTTTCTTT.

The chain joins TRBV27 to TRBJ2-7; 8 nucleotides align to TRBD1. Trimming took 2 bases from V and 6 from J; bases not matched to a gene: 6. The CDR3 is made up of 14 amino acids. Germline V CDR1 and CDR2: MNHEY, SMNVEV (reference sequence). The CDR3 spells CASSLQGQGFEQYF. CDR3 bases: TGTGCCAGCAGTTTACAAGGACAGGGATTCGAGCAGTACTTC.

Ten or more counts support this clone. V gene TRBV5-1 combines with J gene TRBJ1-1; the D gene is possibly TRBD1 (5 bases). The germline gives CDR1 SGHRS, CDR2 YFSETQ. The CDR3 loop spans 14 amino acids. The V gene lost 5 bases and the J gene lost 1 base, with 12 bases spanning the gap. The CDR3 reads CASRGEERNTEAFF. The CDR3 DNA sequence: TGCGCCAGCAGAGGGGAGGAGAGGAACACTGAAGCTTTCTTT.

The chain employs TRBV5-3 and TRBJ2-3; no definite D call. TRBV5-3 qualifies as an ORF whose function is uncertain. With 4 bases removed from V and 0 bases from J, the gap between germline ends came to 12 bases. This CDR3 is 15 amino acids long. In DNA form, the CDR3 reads TGTGCCAGAAGCCCTCCAGCGATCAGCACAGATACGCAGTATTTT. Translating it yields CARSPPAISTDTQYF.

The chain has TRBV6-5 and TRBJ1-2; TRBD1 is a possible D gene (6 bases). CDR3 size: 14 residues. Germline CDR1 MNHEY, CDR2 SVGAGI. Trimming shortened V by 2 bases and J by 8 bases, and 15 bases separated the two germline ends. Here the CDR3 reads CASSYEPGQGGYTF. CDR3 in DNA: TGTGCCAGCAGTTACGAACCGGGGCAGGGGGGCTACACCTTC.

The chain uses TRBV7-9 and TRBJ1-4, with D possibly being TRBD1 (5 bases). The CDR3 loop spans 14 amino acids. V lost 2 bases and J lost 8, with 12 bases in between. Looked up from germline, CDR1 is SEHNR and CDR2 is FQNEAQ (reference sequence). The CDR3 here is CASSLRQGGEKLFF. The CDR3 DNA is TGTGCCAGCAGCTTACGGCAGGGAGGGGAAAAACTGTTTTTT.

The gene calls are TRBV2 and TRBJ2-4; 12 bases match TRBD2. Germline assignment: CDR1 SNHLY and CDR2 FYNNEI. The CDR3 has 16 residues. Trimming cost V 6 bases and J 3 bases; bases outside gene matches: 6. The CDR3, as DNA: TGTGCCAGCAGAGGACTAGCGGGATCGCTCAAAAACATTCAGTACTTC. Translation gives CASRGLAGSLKNIQYF.

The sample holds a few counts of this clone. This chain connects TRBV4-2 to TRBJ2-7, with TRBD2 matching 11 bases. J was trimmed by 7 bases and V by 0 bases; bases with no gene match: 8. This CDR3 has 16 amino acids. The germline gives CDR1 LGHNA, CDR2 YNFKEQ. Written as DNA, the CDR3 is TGTGCCAGCAGCCAAGATACTCTAGCGGGGGGAAAGGAGCAGTACTTC. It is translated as CASSQDTLAGGKEQYF.

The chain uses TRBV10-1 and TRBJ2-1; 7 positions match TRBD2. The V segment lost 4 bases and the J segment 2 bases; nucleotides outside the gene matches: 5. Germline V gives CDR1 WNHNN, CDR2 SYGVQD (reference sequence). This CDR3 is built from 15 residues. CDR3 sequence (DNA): TGCGCCAGCAGTGGGTCAGCGGGAACCTACAATGAGCAGTTCTTC. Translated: CASSGSAGTYNEQFF.

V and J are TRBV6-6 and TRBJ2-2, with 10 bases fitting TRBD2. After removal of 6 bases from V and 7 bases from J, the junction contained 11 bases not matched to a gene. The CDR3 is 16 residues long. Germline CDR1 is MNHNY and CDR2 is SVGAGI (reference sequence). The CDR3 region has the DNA TGTGCCAGCAGCCGAAGCGGGAGGGCCCTCGGCGGGGAGCTGTTTTTT. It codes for CASSRSGRALGGELFF.

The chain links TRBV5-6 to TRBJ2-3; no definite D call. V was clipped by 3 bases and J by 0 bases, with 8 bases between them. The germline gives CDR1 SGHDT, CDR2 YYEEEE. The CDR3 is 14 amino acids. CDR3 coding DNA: TGTGCCAGCAGCTGGTGGAGTAGCACAGATACGCAGTATTTT. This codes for CASSWWSSTDTQYF.

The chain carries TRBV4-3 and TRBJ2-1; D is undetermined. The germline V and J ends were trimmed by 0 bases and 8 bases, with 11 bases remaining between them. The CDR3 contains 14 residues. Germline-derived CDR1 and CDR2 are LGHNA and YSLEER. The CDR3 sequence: CASSQDTGNDEQFF. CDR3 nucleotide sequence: TGCGCCAGCAGCCAAGATACGGGTAACGATGAGCAGTTCTTC.

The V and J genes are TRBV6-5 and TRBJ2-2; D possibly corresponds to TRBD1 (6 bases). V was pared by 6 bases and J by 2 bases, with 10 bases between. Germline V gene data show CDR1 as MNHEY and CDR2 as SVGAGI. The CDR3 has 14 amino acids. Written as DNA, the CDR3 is TGTGCCAGCAGAGTACAGGGTAACACCGGGGAGCTGTTTTTT. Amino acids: CASRVQGNTGELFF.

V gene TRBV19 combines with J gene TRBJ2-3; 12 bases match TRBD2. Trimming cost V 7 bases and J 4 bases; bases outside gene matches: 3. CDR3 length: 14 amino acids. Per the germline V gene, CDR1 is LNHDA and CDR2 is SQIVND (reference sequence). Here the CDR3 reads CASMTSGSADTQYF. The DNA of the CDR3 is TGTGCCAGTATGACTAGCGGGAGTGCAGATACGCAGTATTTT.

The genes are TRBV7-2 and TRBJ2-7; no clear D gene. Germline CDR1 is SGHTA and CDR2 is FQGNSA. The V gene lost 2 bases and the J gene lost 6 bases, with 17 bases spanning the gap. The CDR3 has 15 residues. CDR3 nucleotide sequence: TGTGCCAGCAGCTTAAGGCAGACAAACCCAGGCGAGCAGTACTTC. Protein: CASSLRQTNPGEQYF.

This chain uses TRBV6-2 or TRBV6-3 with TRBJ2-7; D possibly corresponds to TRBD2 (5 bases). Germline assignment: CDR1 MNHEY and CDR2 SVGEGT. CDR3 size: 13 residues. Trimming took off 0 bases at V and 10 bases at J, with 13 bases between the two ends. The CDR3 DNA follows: TGTGCCAGCAGTTACTCGACACCAGCGGAACAGTACTTC. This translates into CASSYSTPAEQYF.

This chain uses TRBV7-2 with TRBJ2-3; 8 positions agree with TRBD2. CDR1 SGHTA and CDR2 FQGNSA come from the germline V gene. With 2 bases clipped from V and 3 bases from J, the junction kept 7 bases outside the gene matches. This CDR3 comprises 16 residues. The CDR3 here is CASSLKLAAITDTQYF. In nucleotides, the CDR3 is TGTGCCAGCAGCTTAAAACTAGCGGCAATTACAGATACGCAGTATTTT.

CDR3 nucleotide sequence: TGTGCCAGCTCACTCACAACCTCGGGGTCTCGAACTGAAGCTTTCTTT. This translates into CASSLTTSGSRTEAFF. V is TRBV18 and J is TRBJ1-1; D remains unclear. Germline CDR1 is KGHSH and CDR2 is LQKENI. The CDR3 extends over 16 amino acids. Deletions cut 4 bases from V and 5 bases from J, with 20 bases between.

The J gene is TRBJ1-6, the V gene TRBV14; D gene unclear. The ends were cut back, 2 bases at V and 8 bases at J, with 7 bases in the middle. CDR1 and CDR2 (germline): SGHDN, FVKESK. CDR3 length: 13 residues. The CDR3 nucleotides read TGTGCCAGCAGCCAAATACAACATTCACCCCTCCACTTT. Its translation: CASSQIQHSPLHF.

The CDR3 DNA reads TGTGCCAGCAGCTTCCCTGGACTAGCGGGAGGTGAGCAGTTCTTC. Protein product: CASSFPGLAGGEQFF. This chain uses TRBV7-9 with TRBJ2-1, with TRBD2 matching 14 bases. The trim removed 3 bases at V and 9 bases at J, leaving 4 bases unmatched. The CDR3 spans 15 residues. The germline V gene encodes CDR1 SEHNR and CDR2 FQNEAQ (reference sequence).

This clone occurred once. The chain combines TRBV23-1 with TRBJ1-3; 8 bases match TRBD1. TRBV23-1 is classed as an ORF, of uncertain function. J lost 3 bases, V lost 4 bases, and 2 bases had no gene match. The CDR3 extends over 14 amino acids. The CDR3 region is CASSRDRGGNTIYF. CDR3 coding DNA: TGCGCCAGCAGTCGCGACAGGGGTGGAAACACCATATATTTT.

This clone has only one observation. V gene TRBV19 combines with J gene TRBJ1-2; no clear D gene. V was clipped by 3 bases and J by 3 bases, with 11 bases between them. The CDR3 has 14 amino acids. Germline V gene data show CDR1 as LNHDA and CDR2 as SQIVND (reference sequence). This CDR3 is CASSIRGEDYGYTF. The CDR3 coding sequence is TGTGCCAGTAGTATCCGGGGAGAGGACTATGGCTACACCTTC.

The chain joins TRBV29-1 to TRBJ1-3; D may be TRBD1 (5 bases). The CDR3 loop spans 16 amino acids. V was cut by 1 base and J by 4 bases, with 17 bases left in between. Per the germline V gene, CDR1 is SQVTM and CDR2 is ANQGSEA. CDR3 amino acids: CSVEGTPGEAGNTIYF. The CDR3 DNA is TGCAGCGTTGAAGGAACCCCGGGGGAAGCCGGAAACACCATATATTTT.

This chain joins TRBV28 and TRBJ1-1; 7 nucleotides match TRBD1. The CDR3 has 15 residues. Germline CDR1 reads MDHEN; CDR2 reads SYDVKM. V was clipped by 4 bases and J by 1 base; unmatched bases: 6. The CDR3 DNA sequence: TGTGCCAGCAGTTCCCTGACAGGGTGGAACACTGAAGCTTTCTTT. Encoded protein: CASSSLTGWNTEAFF.

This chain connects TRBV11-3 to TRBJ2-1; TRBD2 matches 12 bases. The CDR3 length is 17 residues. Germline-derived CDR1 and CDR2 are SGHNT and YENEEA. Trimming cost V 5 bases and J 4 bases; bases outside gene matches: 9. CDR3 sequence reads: CASSPGTSGRSYNEQFF. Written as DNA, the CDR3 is TGTGCCAGCAGCCCCGGGACTAGCGGGCGATCGTACAATGAGCAGTTCTTC.

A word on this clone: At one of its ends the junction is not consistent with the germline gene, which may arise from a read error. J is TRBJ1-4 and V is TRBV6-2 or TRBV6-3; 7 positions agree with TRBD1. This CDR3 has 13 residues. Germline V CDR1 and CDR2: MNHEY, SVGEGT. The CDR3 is CASSYSGTEPPYF. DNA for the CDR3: TGTGCCAGCAGTTACTCGGGGACAGAACCACCGTATTTT.